This T cell receptor beta chain was identified in a study of cytomegalovirus exposure and HLA in healthy donors. With 60 Vbeta and 13 Jbeta primers, the PCR was carried out. The repertoire was sequenced with immunoSEQ multiplex PCR; TCRdb's copy has only in-frame clones and lacks some. The sample holds 100,000 or so clones; just under 75% are singletons and the top ten take just over 2%. Study observations and caveats: For most TCR beta V segments, an earlier analysis put the productive rate at about 87% or about 30% of the time.

Notes on this clone: Its target is not known.

This CDR3 contains 15 residues. Trimming cost V 3 bases and J 5 bases; bases outside gene matches: 6. Germline CDR1 and CDR2: SGHTA and FQGNSA. The sequencing input was PBMCs. The chain combines TRBV7-2 with TRBJ2-1; 8 bases map to TRBD2. This clonotype was obtained from a human donor in good health. DNA of the CDR3: TGTGCCAGCAGCTTTCTTAGCGGGATAAACAATGAGCAGTTCTTC. Amino acid sequence: CASSFLSGINNEQFF. Together with reference TRBV7-2 and TRBJ2-1, the CDR3 gives the full variable domain: GAGVSQSPSNKVTEKGKDVELRCDPISGHTALYWYRQSLGQGLEFLIYFQGNSAPDKSGLPSDRFSAERTGGSVSTLTIQRTQQEDSAVYLCASSFLSGINNEQFFGPGTRLTVL.